This T cell receptor (beta chain) is from a study of neoadjuvant nivolumab and ipilimumab in lung cancer. V shed 0 bases and J shed 9 bases, with 8 bases lying between them. The germline V gene encodes CDR1 SEHNR and CDR2 FQNEAQ (reference sequence). This CDR3 region has 12 residues. Generated by immunoSEQ multiplex PCR, the TCRdb table keeps only in-frame clones and is missing some. The repertoire holds 4,000 to 5,000 clones, with 73% as singletons. The sequenced sample was tumor tissue, obtained after neoadjuvant nivolumab, alone or with ipilimumab, at or shortly before surgery. This chain links TRBV7-9 with TRBJ1-1; D gene ambiguous. This receptor was identified in an adult with non-small cell lung cancer. CDR3 nucleotide sequence: TGTGCCAGCAGCTTAGCTTGGGGTAAAGCTTTCTTT. Translation: CASSLAWGKAFF.